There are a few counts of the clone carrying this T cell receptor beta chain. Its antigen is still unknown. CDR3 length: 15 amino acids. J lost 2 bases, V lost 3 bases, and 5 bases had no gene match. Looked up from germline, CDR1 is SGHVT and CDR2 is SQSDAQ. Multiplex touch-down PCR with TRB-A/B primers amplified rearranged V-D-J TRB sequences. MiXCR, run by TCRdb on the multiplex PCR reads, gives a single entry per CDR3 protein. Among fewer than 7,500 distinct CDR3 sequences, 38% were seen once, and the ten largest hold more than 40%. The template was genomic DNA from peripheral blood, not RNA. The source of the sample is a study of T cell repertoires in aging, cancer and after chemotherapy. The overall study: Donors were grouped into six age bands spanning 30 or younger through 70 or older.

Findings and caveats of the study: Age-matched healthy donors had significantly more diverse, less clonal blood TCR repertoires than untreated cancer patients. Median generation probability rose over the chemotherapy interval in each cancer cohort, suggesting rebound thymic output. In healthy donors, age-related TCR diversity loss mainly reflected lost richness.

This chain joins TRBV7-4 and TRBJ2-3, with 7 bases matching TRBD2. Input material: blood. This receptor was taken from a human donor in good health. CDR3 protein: CASSFAGVSTDTQYF. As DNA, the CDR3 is TGTGCCAGCAGCTTTGCGGGGGTGTCCACAGATACGCAGTATTTT.